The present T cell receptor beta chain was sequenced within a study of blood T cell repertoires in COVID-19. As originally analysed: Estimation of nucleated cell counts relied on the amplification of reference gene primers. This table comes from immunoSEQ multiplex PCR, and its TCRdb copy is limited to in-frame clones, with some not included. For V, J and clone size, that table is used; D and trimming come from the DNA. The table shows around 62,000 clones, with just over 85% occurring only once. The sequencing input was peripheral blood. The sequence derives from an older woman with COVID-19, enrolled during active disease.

CDR3 protein: CATSDSEGGLDEKLFF. In DNA, the CDR3 is TGTGCCACCAGTGATTCCGAGGGGGGGCTCGATGAAAAACTGTTTTTT. The rearrangement uses TRBV24-1 and TRBJ1-4, with a tentative D call TRBD1 (6 bases). The CDR3 covers 16 residues. V lost 2 bases to trimming and J lost 6 bases, with 15 bases between them. The germline V gene encodes CDR1 KGHDR and CDR2 SFDVKD.